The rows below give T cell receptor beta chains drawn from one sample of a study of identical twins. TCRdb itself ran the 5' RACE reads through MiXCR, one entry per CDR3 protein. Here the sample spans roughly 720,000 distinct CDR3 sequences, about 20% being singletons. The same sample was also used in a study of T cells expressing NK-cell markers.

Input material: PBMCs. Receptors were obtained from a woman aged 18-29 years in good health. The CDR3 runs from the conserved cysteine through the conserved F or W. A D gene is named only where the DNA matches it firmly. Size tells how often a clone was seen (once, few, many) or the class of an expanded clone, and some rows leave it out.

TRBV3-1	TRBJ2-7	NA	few	CASSQDQEGLYEQYF	TGTGCCAGCAGCCAAGATCAGGAGGGCCTCTACGAGCAGTACTTC
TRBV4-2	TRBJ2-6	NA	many	CASTSSKGTGTGANVLTF	TGTGCCAGCACCTCTTCGAAAGGTACCGGGACTGGGGCCAACGTCCTGACTTTC
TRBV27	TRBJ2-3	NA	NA	CASTHRGIYTDTQYF	TGTGCCAGCACCCATAGGGGCATTTACACAGATACGCAGTATTTT
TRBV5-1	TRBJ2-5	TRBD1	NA	CASSLAGQGQETQYF	TGCGCCAGCAGCTTGGCCGGACAGGGCCAAGAGACCCAGTACTTC
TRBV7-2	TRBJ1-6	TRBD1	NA	CASTPWAGTEYSPLHF	TGTGCCAGCACCCCCTGGGCGGGGACAGAGTACTCACCCCTCCACTTT
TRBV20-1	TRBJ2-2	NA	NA	CSARGPFNTGELFF	TGCAGTGCTAGAGGCCCTTTCAACACCGGGGAGCTGTTTTTT
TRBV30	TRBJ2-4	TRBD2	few	CAWRKGTSLNIQYF	TGTGCCTGGAGAAAAGGGACTAGCCTAAACATTCAGTACTTC
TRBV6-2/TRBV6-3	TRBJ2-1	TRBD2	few	CASSYSLAGGHNEQFF	TGTGCCAGCAGTTACTCCCTAGCGGGAGGGCACAATGAGCAGTTCTTC
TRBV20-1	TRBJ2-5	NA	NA	CSARDGGVWQETQYF	TGCAGTGCTAGAGATGGCGGAGTCTGGCAAGAGACCCAGTACTTC
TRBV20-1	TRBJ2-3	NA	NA	CSASVTSTDTQYF	TGCAGTGCAAGCGTTACTAGCACAGATACGCAGTATTTT